Below, one T cell receptor beta chain is given with its context. Its antigen specificity is not known. No much larger clone exists at a distance of one base, and base qualities are not known. The Qiagen DNeasy kit was used to extract genomic DNA both from unsorted PBMCs and from the negatively selected CD4+ and CD8+ fractions. TCR beta CDR3 regions were subjected to amplification by immunoSEQ multiplex PCR with primers that anneal to V and J segments. A synthetic immune receptor repertoire was used to minimize amplification bias, and any residual bias was removed computationally once sequencing was done. The original pipeline was this. Repertoire diversity was quantified as the Shannon entropy index using custom Python scripts. The unsorted, CD4+ and CD8+ repertoires were each analyzed separately, with the exception of combined analyses, where CD4+ and CD8+ sequences were merged in silico. A clone was considered expanded if an increase in frequency of at least 2-fold after treatment relative to C1D1 was found, and a pseudocount of 0.5 was applied to clones undetected at baseline. Clones with 0 or 1 copy at C1D1 were classified as singleton clones, and clones with 2 or more copies were classified as non-singleton clones. By matching protein sequences in sorted samples from the same patient, clones expanded in unsorted samples were annotated as CD4+, CD8+ or unknown. Wilcoxon tests on paired samples were used to test diversity changes from C1D1 to C4D1. Not all clones reach the TCRdb copy of this immuneACCESS table, which keeps in-frame sequences only. Checked studies attribute under half of the gap to unresolved V genes and leave the rest unexplained. V and J calls and clone size are given by that table; D and trimming were obtained from the DNA. This sample lists more than 40,000 clones; about three quarters were detected once. Over 35% of the sample rests with the top ten.

Based on the germline V gene, the CDR1 and CDR2 sequences are MNHEY and SVGAGI. The CDR3 sequence holds 14 residues, the cysteine and phenylalanine included. Only the CDR3 DNA stays, 42 bases, in frame from base 1. Trimming costs V 7 bases and J 7 bases, and their ends lie 14 bases apart. The sample's time point label, decoded: cycle 4 day 1 (C4D1), after less than seven weeks of nivolumab. All trial patients had relapsed after autologous stem cell transplantation, with cohorts A, B and C differing in prior brentuximab vedotin exposure. The trial cohort included 50 to 70 patients with relapsed/refractory classical Hodgkin lymphoma, and each patient had a best overall response of complete response, partial response or progressive disease. Single-agent nivolumab was administered to trial patients in the multi-cohort phase II CheckMate 205 trial. An independent review committee assessed best overall response using the 2007 International Working Group response criteria. Trial PBMCs were collected just before the start of nivolumab (C1D1) and during therapy at cycle 2 day 1 and cycle 4 day 1. Peripheral blood was collected in 8 mL Vacutainer Cell Preparation Tubes, from which PBMCs were isolated by centrifugation and then cryopreserved.

This entry is derived from a study of PD-1 blockade in classical Hodgkin lymphoma (dated by TCRdb to about 2020). Describing the broader study: Nivolumab dosing was 3 mg/kg intravenously every 2 weeks, continuing until either disease progression or unacceptable toxicity. The study used CyTOF and TCR beta sequencing to define a peripheral blood immune signature of response to PD-1 blockade in classical Hodgkin lymphoma.

Study-wide conclusions, independent of this receptor: Baseline TCR diversity was reported to be lower in newly diagnosed patients than in healthy donors and to be lower still in relapsed/refractory patients. CD4+ but not CD8+ TCR diversity rose significantly by C4D1 (p=0.0027 vs p=0.16), most apparent in complete responders (p=0.02). The study covered only a single clinical trial cohort, and the causes of the repertoire differences, possibly disease activity or prior therapy, were still not defined. Patients starting nivolumab less than 1 year after ASCT had lower diversity and were excluded from later analyses to avoid confounding by immune reconstitution. Among trial patients, those achieving complete response had baseline diversity similar to that of newly diagnosed patients, while diversity was significantly lower in partial responders and progressors.

The starting material was peripheral blood mononuclear cells (PBMCs), obtained before the fourth cycle of nivolumab. This receptor was identified in a human donor with classical Hodgkin lymphoma. The V and J genes are TRBV6-5 and TRBJ1-6; a confident D gene designation cannot be given. The CDR3 protein sequence reads: CASKHEQENSPLHF. The sequenced DNA is TGTGCCAGCAAGCACGAGCAGGAAAATTCACCCCTCCACTTT.